These T cell receptor beta chains were read from a single sample in a study of response to subunit inactivated influenza vaccine. Using its own MiXCR run on the RT-PCR reads, TCRdb lists one record per CDR3 protein. The table includes 650,000 to 800,000 distinct CDR3 sequences, approximately 14% detected once. Here the sequenced sample was PBMCs from blood, taken approximately 15 days before vaccination. These receptors were taken from a man between 50 and 59 years old who received an inactivated influenza vaccine. CDR3s include the opening cysteine and the closing phenylalanine or tryptophan. D genes are given only for firm matches. Some rows have no size entry. The others give once, few or many, or a class for an expanded clone.

J gene	CDR3 length	V gene	clone size	D gene	CDR3 DNA	CDR3 protein
TRBJ2-1	15	TRBV7-2	.	.	TGTGCCAGCAGCTTTACAAGGGGCAGGTACAATGAGCAGTTCTTC	CASSFTRGRYNEQFF
TRBJ2-3	16	TRBV7-2	.	.	TGTGCCAGCAGCACCCCGACCCTCTCCCGCACAGATACGCAGTATTTT	CASSTPTLSRTDTQYF
TRBJ1-5	14	TRBV12-3/TRBV12-4	many	.	TGTGCCAGCAGTCCCTTGGGGGAGGTGGGGCCCCAGCATTTT	CASSPLGEVGPQHF
TRBJ2-2	16	TRBV4-2	few	.	TGTGCCAGCAGCCAAGATCGAACGTTTCGGACCGGGGAGCTGTTTTTT	CASSQDRTFRTGELFF
TRBJ1-1	11	TRBV29-1	few	.	TGCAGCGTTGTTTTTCTATTTGAAGCTTTCTTT	CSVVFLFEAFF
TRBJ2-3	15	TRBV5-5	.	.	TGTGCCAGCAGCCTTTGGGACTGGGGGAGCGGTACGCAGTATTTT	CASSLWDWGSGTQYF
TRBJ2-3	15	TRBV5-1	.	.	TGCGCCAGCAGCCCAAACGGGGGTGGGACAGATACGCAGTATTTT	CASSPNGGGTDTQYF
TRBJ2-2	11	TRBV29-1	.	.	TGCAGCGGCAGGGGGGCCGGGGAGCTGTTTTTT	CSGRGAGELFF
TRBJ2-7	13	TRBV7-3	.	.	TGTGCCAGCAGCTTAACGTATGAGGGGGAGCAGTACTTC	CASSLTYEGEQYF
TRBJ2-2	14	TRBV2	few	TRBD1	TGTGCCAGCAAAGGGACAGGCGACACCGGGGAGCTGTTTTTT	CASKGTGDTGELFF
TRBJ2-7	12	TRBV2	few	.	TGTGCCAGCATTGGAGGTGCCTACGAGCAGTACTTC	CASIGGAYEQYF
TRBJ2-1	14	TRBV25-1	.	TRBD2	TGTGTCAGCAGCCTTCAAACTAGCGGGGGGCCCCAGTTCTTC	CVSSLQTSGGPQFF
TRBJ2-5	15	TRBV24-1	.	TRBD1	TGTGCCACCAGTGATGCCCGGGACAGACAAGAGACCCAGTACTTC	CATSDARDRQETQYF
TRBJ2-5	13	TRBV7-2	.	TRBD1	TGTGCCAGCAACCAGGGACAGGGAGAGACCCAGTACTTC	CASNQGQGETQYF
TRBJ2-7	14	TRBV5-5	few	TRBD1	TGTGCCAGCAGCTTGAGGACAGGGGGCAACGAGCAGTACTTC	CASSLRTGGNEQYF
TRBJ2-7	16	TRBV4-1	.	.	TGCGCCAGCAGCGAAAGAAGCACAGCCAACTCCTACGAGCAGTACTTC	CASSERSTANSYEQYF
TRBJ1-4	15	TRBV12-3/TRBV12-4	many	TRBD1	TGTGCCAGCAGCCCCGGGACAGGGATTAATGAAAAACTGTTTTTT	CASSPGTGINEKLFF
TRBJ2-3	17	TRBV12-3/TRBV12-4	.	.	TGTGCCAGCACTCCTCTCACGGGGCAGGGGACGGGAGATACGCAGTATTTT	CASTPLTGQGTGDTQYF
TRBJ2-1	15	TRBV7-7	.	TRBD1	TGTGCCAGCAGCAACCCGGGACAGGGTTCGGGTGAGCAGTTCTTC	CASSNPGQGSGEQFF